This T cell receptor (beta chain) originates from a study of blood T cells in healthy people across ages. Germline V gives CDR1 DFQATT, CDR2 SNEGSKA (reference sequence). The CDR3 extends over 18 amino acids. V gave up 1 base and J gave up 0 bases; unmatched junction bases: 14. This clonotype was observed a single time. For the second PCR, which ran for roughly 6 to 12 cycles, a sample-barcoded 5' primer and a J-beta primer mix were used. A single record per CDR3 protein comes from TCRdb applying MiXCR to the 5' RACE reads. The sample lists 600,000 to 1,000,000 distinct CDR3 sequences, 58% occurring once.

This chain connects TRBV20-1 to TRBJ1-2; 7 nucleotides match TRBD1. The origin of this receptor is a man under 40 in good health. The sequencing sample was made of blood. Written as DNA, the CDR3 is TGCAGTGCTAGAGGTTTATTAATAGGGACAGTAACTAACTATGGCTACACCTTC. Residues: CSARGLLIGTVTNYGYTF.